Only a few counts were recorded for the clone carrying this T cell receptor (beta chain). Everyone who took part was roughly 18 to 89 years old, and they came from fewer than 25 US areas. Participant-reported clinical history was the basis for cohort assignment. The data originate from a study of blood T cell repertoires in COVID-19. On the study more broadly: There were acute and convalescent COVID-19 samples, and they came from the United States, Italy and Spain.

Original analysis: It was from reference gene primer amplification that nucleated cell counts were estimated. Here immunoSEQ multiplex PCR was the method, and the copy in TCRdb shows in-frame clones only, minus some. That table supplies the V and J calls and clone size; D and trimming were determined from the DNA. The data show around 310,000 clones, 89% seen once. Trimming removed 8 bases from V and 6 bases from J; junction bases left unmatched: 11. Germline V gene lookup returns CDR1 KGHSH and CDR2 LQKENI. This CDR3 is 16 amino acids long. The TCR sequence derives from a woman in her 30s who had recovered from COVID-19. Specimen: PBMCs or T cells enriched from blood (not recorded which). The rearrangement links TRBV18 to TRBJ2-1; 12 bases align to TRBD2. CDR3 protein: CASIRLAGAGSNEQFF. The CDR3 DNA reads TGTGCCAGCATTCGACTAGCGGGGGCCGGAAGCAATGAGCAGTTCTTC. Together with reference TRBV18 and TRBJ2-1, the CDR3 gives the full variable domain: NAGVMQNPRHLVRRRGQEARLRCSPMKGHSHVYWYRQLPEEGLKFMVYLQKENIIDESGMPKERFSAEFPKEGPSILRIQQVVRGDSAAYFCASIRLAGAGSNEQFFGPGTRLTVL.